The entry below gives a single T cell receptor beta chain sequence along with its context. Generated by immunoSEQ multiplex PCR, the TCRdb table keeps only in-frame clones and is missing some. This sample has about 270,000 clones, with over 75% found just once. This sample was included in a study of control samples from healthy donors and cancer patients. The germline gives CDR1 SNHLY, CDR2 FYNNEI. The CDR3 runs 15 residues. V lost 6 bases, J lost 2 bases, and 17 bases lay in between. Source material: PBMCs. The chain is built from TRBV2 and TRBJ2-7, with a weak D call TRBD2 (6 bases). The receptor was isolated from a woman aged 60-70 years with lung cancer. The CDR3 DNA sequence: TGTGCCAGCAGGGGGAGGATCGGGGGAACCTACGAGCAGTACTTC. This gives the protein CASRGRIGGTYEQYF.